Listed below are T cell receptor beta chains from one sample, sequenced in a study of cytomegalovirus exposure and HLA in healthy donors. The repertoire was sequenced with immunoSEQ multiplex PCR; TCRdb's copy has only in-frame clones and lacks some. Here the sample spans under 250,000 clones, over 65% being singletons. Specimen: PBMCs. The receptors shown here come from a young woman in good health and CMV-seronegative. Both conserved end residues are part of each CDR3. Fields, in order: J gene, clone size, V gene, D gene, CDR3 DNA, CDR3 protein. The D gene is left open where the match is weak. Clone size is shown for a subset of rows, as once, few, many or a class of expanded clone.

TRBJ2-4 . TRBV6-1 . TGTGCCAGCAGTGTTTCCTCGGGGTCCAAAAACATTCAGTACTTC CASSVSSGSKNIQYF
TRBJ2-7 few TRBV6-5 . TGTGCCAGCAGAACGCCGGGGGTGAGAGGGGAGCAGTACTTC CASRTPGVRGEQYF
TRBJ1-2 few TRBV29-1 . TGCAGCGTTGTGTGGGACTATGGCTACACCTTC CSVVWDYGYTF
TRBJ2-7 . TRBV6-1 . TGTGCCAGCAGTGATACGGTTATCCACGAGCAGTACTTC CASSDTVIHEQYF
TRBJ2-1 . TRBV7-8 TRBD1 TGTGCCAGCAGCTTAATGTACAGGGGGCCCTACAATGAGCAGTTCTTC CASSLMYRGPYNEQFF
TRBJ1-2 . TRBV2 TRBD1 TGTGCCAGCAGTTGGGACAGAAGAATGAGGTACACCTTC CASSWDRRMRYTF
TRBJ2-3 . TRBV6-1 TRBD2 TGTGCCAGCACTGGGGGACTAGCGGCGATAGATACGCAGTATTTT CASTGGLAAIDTQYF
TRBJ2-2 . TRBV4-1 . TGCGCCAGCAGCCAAGCCCGGGGCGGTAACACCGGGGAGCTGTTTTTT CASSQARGGNTGELFF
TRBJ2-1 . TRBV29-1 . TGCAGCGTTGAATCTTTATCTAGACGGGACAATGAGCAGTTCTTC CSVESLSRRDNEQFF
TRBJ2-2 . TRBV6-4 . TGTGCCAGCAGTGATTCAGGGGATACCACCGGGGAGCTGTTTTTT CASSDSGDTTGELFF
TRBJ1-2 . TRBV11-2 . TGTGCCAGCGCGAGTGATAACTATGGCTACACCTTC CASASDNYGYTF
TRBJ2-1 . TRBV28 . TGTGCCAGCAGCCAGGTCTCCGGTAGGGGAGCTGAGCAGTTCTTC CASSQVSGRGAEQFF
TRBJ1-6 once TRBV5-4 . TGTGCCAGCAGCTCCTGGGATGGGGAGGGGCGGAATAGGAATTCACCCCTCCACTTT CASSSWDGEGRNRNSPLHF
TRBJ1-1 . TRBV7-6 . TGTGCCAGCAGCTTAGCGCTCAGGACGGGTGAAGCTTTCTTT CASSLALRTGEAFF
TRBJ1-6 . TRBV5-1 TRBD1 TGCGCCAGCAGCTATCGGACAGGGGGAGACTCACCCCTCCACTTT CASSYRTGGDSPLHF
TRBJ2-1 once TRBV5-1 . TGCGCCAGCTCTTTAGGGGGGACGGGCAATGAGCAGTTCTTC CASSLGGTGNEQFF
TRBJ2-5 few TRBV2 TRBD1 TGTGCCAGCAGAGCTTTCCGGGACAGGGGGGAGACCCAGTACTTC CASRAFRDRGETQYF
TRBJ2-1 . TRBV6-6 . TGTGCCAGCAGCCCCAGCGGGTCCTACAATGAGCAGTTCTTC CASSPSGSYNEQFF
TRBJ2-7 . TRBV18 TRBD1 TGTGCCAGCTCACCACCGGAGACAGGGTCGGGCGAGCAGTACTTC CASSPPETGSGEQYF
TRBJ2-1 . TRBV5-4 . TGTGCCAGCAGCTTGGACCGTAATTCATACAATGAGCAGTTCTTC CASSLDRNSYNEQFF
TRBJ1-2 . TRBV2 . TGTGCCAGCAGTGGCGGCGGGTCGAGTAACTATGGCTACACCTTC CASSGGGSSNYGYTF
TRBJ1-2 . TRBV28 . TGTGCCAGCAGTTTAGGGTCGGTCTTTACATATGGCTACACCTTC CASSLGSVFTYGYTF
TRBJ2-3 . TRBV30 . TGTGCCTGGAAGGGAGTTGCAGATACGCAGTATTTT CAWKGVADTQYF
TRBJ1-2 . TRBV2 . TGTGCCAGCAGGACTGGGCAGAACTATGGCTACACCTTC CASRTGQNYGYTF
TRBJ1-6 . TRBV6-5 . TGTGCCAGCAGTTACGGTAGGGATTCACCCCTCCACTTT CASSYGRDSPLHF
TRBJ2-7 . TRBV30 TRBD1 TGTGCCTGGAGTGCCTGGACTGGGGCAGGGGGCTTGGACGAGCAGTACTTC CAWSAWTGAGGLDEQYF
TRBJ1-5 few TRBV19 . TGTGCCAGTAAGGGGTACGATAGCAATCAGCCCCAGCATTTT CASKGYDSNQPQHF
TRBJ2-1 . TRBV4-1 TRBD2 TGCGCCAGCAGCCAAGGCATGGGAAGAAGCGGGGGGGCAGCATGGCATGAGCAGTTCTTC CASSQGMGRSGGAAWHEQFF
TRBJ1-2 . TRBV4-1 . TGCGCCAGCAGCCAAGAAAGGGCAGGGGGCTACACCTTC CASSQERAGGYTF
TRBJ1-4 once TRBV27 . TGTGCCAGCAGCCCCCCGGGGAATGAAAAACTGTTTTTT CASSPPGNEKLFF
TRBJ1-1 . TRBV2 . TGTGCCAGCAGTGAAGGGGCAGAAAACACTGAAGCTTTCTTT CASSEGAENTEAFF
TRBJ2-3 . TRBV9 TRBD2 TGTGCCAGCAGCGCCCACATGGGGACTAGCGGCACAGATACGCAGTATTTT CASSAHMGTSGTDTQYF
TRBJ1-5 . TRBV5-6 . TGTGCCAGCAGCCTGGGTTGGGATCAGCCCCAGCATTTT CASSLGWDQPQHF
TRBJ1-1 . TRBV27 TRBD1 TGTGCCAGCAGTGTGGACAGGGTGAACACTGAAGCTTTCTTT CASSVDRVNTEAFF
TRBJ2-3 . TRBV9 . TGTGCCAGCAGCGTAGAAGGGGAGGAGGATACGCAGTATTTT CASSVEGEEDTQYF
TRBJ1-5 . TRBV6-1 . TGTGCCAGCAGGAAGACAGTGAGCAATCAGCCCCAGCATTTT CASRKTVSNQPQHF
TRBJ1-4 . TRBV4-1 TRBD1 TGCGCCAGCAGCCAATCCGGGACAGGGGGAACTAATGAAAAACTGTTTTTT CASSQSGTGGTNEKLFF
TRBJ1-1 . TRBV12-5 . TGTGCTACGAACAGGGACGAGGACACTGAAGCTTTCTTT CATNRDEDTEAFF
TRBJ2-4 . TRBV30 . TGTGCCTGGACGGGGGCCAAAAACATTCAGTACTTC CAWTGAKNIQYF
TRBJ2-1 few TRBV5-1 . TGCGCCAGCAGCTACGGCAGGGACAATGAGCAGTTCTTC CASSYGRDNEQFF
TRBJ2-1 few TRBV11-2 . TGTGCCAGCAGCTTAATCAGGGGACGAAGCTCCTACAATGAGCAGTTCTTC CASSLIRGRSSYNEQFF
TRBJ2-2 . TRBV5-4 TRBD2 TGTGCCAGCAGCTTGGGGCTAGCGGGAGTTCGAACCGGGGAGCTGTTTTTT CASSLGLAGVRTGELFF
TRBJ2-5 once TRBV25-1 . TGTGCCAGCAGTGAATATGACGTCCAGGCGTTGAACTTC CASSEYDVQALNF
TRBJ2-1 few TRBV20-1 . TGCACCTCCGACTTCCGCGATGAGCAGTTCTTC CTSDFRDEQFF
TRBJ2-7 . TRBV5-1 TRBD1 TGCGCCAGCAGCTTGGGACAGGGGGCGGTGCGGCAGTACTTC CASSLGQGAVRQYF
TRBJ1-2 . TRBV20-1 . TGCAGTGCCCGGACAGAGGGCTACACCTTC CSARTEGYTF
TRBJ2-5 . TRBV2 . TGTGCCAGCAGTGAAGGAGTAGGTCAAGAGACCCAGTACTTC CASSEGVGQETQYF